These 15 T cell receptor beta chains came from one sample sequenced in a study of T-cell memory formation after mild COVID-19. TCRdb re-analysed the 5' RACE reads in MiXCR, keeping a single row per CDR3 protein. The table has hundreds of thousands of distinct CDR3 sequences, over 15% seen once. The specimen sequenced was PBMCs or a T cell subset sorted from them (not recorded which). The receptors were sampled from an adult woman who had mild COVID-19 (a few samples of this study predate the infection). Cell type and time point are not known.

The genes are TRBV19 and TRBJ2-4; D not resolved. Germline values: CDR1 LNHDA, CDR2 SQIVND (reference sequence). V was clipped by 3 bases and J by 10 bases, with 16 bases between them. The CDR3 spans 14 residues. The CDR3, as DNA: TGTGCCAGTAGTATTATGTCACAGCTGGCAATTCAGTACTTC. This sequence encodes CASSIMSQLAIQYF.

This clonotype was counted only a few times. As DNA, the CDR3 is TGTGCCAGCGGTCTCGGATACCACTATGGCTACACCTTC. This encodes CASGLGYHYGYTF. The chain carries TRBV27 and TRBJ1-2; the D is unclear. Trimming stripped 8 bases from V and 3 bases from J, with 13 bases between. The CDR3 consists of 13 residues. The germline V gene has CDR1 MNHEY and CDR2 SMNVEV (reference sequence).

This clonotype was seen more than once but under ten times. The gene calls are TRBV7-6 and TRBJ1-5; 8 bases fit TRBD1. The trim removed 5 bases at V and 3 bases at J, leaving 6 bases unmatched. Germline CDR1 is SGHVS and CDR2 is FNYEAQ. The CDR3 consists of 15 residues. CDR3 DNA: TGTGCCAGCAGCCAAAGGACAGGGCCCAATCAGCCCCAGCATTTT. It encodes CASSQRTGPNQPQHF. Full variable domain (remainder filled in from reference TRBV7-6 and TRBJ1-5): GAGVSQSPRYKVTKRGQDVALRCDPISGHVSLYWYRQALGQGPEFLTYFNYEAQQDKSGLPNDRFSAERPEGSISTLTIQRTEQRDSAMYRCASSQRTGPNQPQHFGDGTRLSIL.

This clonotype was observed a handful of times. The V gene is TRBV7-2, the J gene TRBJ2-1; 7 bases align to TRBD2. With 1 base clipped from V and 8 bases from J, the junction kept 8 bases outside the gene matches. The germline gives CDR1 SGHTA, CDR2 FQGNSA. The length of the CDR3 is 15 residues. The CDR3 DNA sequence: TGTGCCAGCAGCTTAGAAGCGGGACGTAGGGATGAGCAGTTCTTC. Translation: CASSLEAGRRDEQFF.

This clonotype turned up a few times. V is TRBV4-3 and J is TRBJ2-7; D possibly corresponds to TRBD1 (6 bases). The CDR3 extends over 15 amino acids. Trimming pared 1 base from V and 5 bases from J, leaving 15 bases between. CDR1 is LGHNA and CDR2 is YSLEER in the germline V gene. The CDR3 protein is CASSQGRQGPHEQYF. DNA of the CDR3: TGCGCCAGCAGCCAAGGGCGGCAGGGGCCCCACGAGCAGTACTTC.

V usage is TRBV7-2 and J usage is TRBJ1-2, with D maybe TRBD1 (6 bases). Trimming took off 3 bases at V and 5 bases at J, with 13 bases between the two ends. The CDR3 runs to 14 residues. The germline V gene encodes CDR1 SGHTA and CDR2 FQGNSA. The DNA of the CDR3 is TGTGCCAGCAGCTTTGGGGGCGAGGGATATGGCTACACCTTC. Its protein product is CASSFGGEGYGYTF.

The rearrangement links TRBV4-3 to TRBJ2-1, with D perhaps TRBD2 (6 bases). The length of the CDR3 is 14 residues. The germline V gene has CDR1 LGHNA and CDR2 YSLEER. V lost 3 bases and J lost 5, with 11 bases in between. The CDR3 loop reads CASSQWTIDNEQFF. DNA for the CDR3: TGCGCCAGCAGCCAGTGGACTATAGACAATGAGCAGTTCTTC.

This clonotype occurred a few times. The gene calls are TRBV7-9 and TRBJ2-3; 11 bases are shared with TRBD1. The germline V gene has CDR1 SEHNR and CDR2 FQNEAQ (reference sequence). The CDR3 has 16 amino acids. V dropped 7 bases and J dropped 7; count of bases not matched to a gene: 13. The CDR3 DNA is TGTGCCAGCATTCAGGACAGGGGGCCGTTGGAAAATACGCAGTATTTT. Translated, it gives CASIQDRGPLENTQYF. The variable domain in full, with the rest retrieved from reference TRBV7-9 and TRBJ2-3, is DTGVSQNPRHKITKRGQNVTFRCDPISEHNRLYWYRQTLGQGPEFLTYFQNEAQLEKSRLLSDRFSAERPKGSFSTLEIQRTEQGDSAMYLCASIQDRGPLENTQYFGPGTRLTVL.

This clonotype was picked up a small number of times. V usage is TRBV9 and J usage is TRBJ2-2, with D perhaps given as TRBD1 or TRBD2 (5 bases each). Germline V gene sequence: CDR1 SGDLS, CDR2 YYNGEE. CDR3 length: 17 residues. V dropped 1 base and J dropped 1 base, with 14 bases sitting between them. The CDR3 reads CASSVTGAGLNTGELFF. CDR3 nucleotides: TGTGCCAGCAGCGTAACAGGCGCGGGTTTGAACACCGGGGAGCTGTTTTTT. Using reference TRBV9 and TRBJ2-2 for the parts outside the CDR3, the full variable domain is DSGVTQTPKHLITATGQRVTLRCSPRSGDLSVYWYQQSLDQGLQFLIQYYNGEERAKGNILERFSAQQFPDLHSELNLSSLELGDSALYFCASSVTGAGLNTGELFFGEGSRLTVL.

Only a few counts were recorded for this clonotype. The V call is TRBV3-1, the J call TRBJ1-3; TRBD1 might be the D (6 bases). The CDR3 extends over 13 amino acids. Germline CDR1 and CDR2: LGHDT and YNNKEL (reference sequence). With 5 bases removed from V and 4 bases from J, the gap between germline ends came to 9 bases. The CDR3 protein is CASSWTVGNTIYF. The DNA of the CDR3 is TGTGCCAGCAGCTGGACAGTCGGAAACACCATATATTTT.

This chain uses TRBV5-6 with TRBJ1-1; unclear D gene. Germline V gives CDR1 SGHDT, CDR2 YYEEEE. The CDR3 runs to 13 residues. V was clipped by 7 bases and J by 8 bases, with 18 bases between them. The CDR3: CASRSGRFDEAFF. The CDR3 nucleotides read TGTGCCAGCCGGTCCGGCAGATTTGACGAAGCTTTCTTT.

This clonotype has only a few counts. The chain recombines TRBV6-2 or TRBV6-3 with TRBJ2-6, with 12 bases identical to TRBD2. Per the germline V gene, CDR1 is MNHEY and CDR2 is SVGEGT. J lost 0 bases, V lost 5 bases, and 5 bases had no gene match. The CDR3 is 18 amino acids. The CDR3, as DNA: TGTGCCAGCAGTCAGGCTAGCGGGGGGGCCTCTGGGGCCAACGTCCTGACTTTC. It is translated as CASSQASGGASGANVLTF.

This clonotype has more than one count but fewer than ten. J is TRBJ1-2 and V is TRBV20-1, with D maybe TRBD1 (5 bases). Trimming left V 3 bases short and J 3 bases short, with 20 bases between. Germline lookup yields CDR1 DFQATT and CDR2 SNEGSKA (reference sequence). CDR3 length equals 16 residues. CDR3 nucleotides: TGCAGTGCTAGTCTCCCGGGGCCGGGTATGGACTATGGCTACACCTTC. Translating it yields CSASLPGPGMDYGYTF.

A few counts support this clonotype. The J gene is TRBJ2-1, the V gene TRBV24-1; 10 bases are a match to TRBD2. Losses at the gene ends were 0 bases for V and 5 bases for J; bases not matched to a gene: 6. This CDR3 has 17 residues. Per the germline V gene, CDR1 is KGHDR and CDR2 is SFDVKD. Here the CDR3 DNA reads TGTGCCACCAGTGATTTGAATGGCGGACTAGCGGACAATGAGCAGTTCTTC. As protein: CATSDLNGGLADNEQFF.

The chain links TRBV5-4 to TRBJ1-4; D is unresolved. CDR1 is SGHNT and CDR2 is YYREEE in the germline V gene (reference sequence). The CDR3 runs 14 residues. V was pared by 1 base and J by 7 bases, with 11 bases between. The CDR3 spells CASSLSEEIEKLFF. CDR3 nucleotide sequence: TGTGCCAGCAGCTTGTCTGAGGAGATTGAAAAACTGTTTTTT.